This T cell receptor beta chain was found in a study of OX40 agonist ivuxolimab in advanced cancers. This CDR3 region has 14 residues. Germline V CDR1 and CDR2: LNHNV, YYDKDF (reference sequence). Some clones are missing from TCRdb's copy, which holds only in-frame ones; the method was immunoSEQ multiplex PCR. The table has 25,000 to 30,000 clones, 80% to 90% seen once. The J gene is TRBJ2-5, the V gene TRBV15; D is undetermined. The J call is doubtful: the DNA matches TRBJ2-7 better. This receptor was obtained from an adult with an advanced solid tumor such as melanoma, head and neck, liver or kidney cancer. Sequencing used CD4+ or CD8+ T cells sorted from blood, obtained in a trial of the OX40 agonist ivuxolimab. Written as DNA, the CDR3 is TGTGCCACCAGCAGAGATACGGGTACCTACGAGCAGTACTTC. This encodes CATSRDTGTYEQYF.